This T cell receptor beta chain comes out of a study of T cells expressing NK-cell markers. In regard to this clonotype: Its antigen is not identified.

The CDR3 has 14 residues. Germline values: CDR1 SGHRS, CDR2 YFSETQ. TCRdb re-called the 5' RACE reads and gives one entry per CDR3 protein, without DNA. This sample lists about 550,000 distinct CDR3 sequences; its ten largest clones have 3% to 4.5%. Study results and caveats: Dominant NKG2C+ clonotypes made up roughly 1.0-7.0% of CD8+ T cells in six donors.

J is TRBJ1-2 and V is TRBV5-1; TCRdb's assignment of TRBD1 cannot be checked, as there is no DNA. Source material: blood T cells: a sorted CD56 or NKG2C T cell subset, CD4+ or CD8+ T cells, or bulk PBMC T cells (not recorded which). This sequence was found in a man between 18 and 35 years old in good health. The CDR3 sequence: CASSSETGPHGYTF.